This entry lists 6 T cell receptor beta chains sequenced from one sample in a study of blood T cells in healthy people across ages (dated by TCRdb to the mid-2010s). Libraries came from 5' RACE. This sample was sequenced with an Illumina HiSeq 2500. A second PCR of roughly 7 to 12 cycles was run with a J-beta primer mix and a sample-barcoded 5' primer. TCRdb took the public reads, trimmed them with fastp at Q25, ran MiXCR for clone calling and kept in-frame beta chains. Rows merge per CDR3 protein into single entries with the most common DNA and genes. For this sample there are about 1.8 million distinct CDR3 sequences; around 48% appear just once. The top ten hold over 2% of the sample. Sequenced sample: blood. Every receptor here comes from a woman in her forties in good health.

This clonotype was counted once. The chain recombines TRBV2 with TRBJ2-3; 14 bases are a match to TRBD2. From germline, CDR1 is SNHLY and CDR2 FYNNEI. The ends lost 7 bases at V and 0 bases at J; junction bases unmatched: 6. This CDR3 has 17 amino acids. The CDR3 region is CASIQRLAGGSTDTQYF. CDR3 nucleotides: TGTGCCAGCATCCAAAGACTAGCGGGGGGGAGCACAGATACGCAGTATTTT.

The chain recombines TRBV6-5 with TRBJ1-4, with D perhaps matching TRBD1 (6 bases). The CDR3 has 14 residues. CDR1 and CDR2 (germline): MNHEY, SVGAGI. Trimming removed 6 bases from V and 0 bases from J, with 8 bases in between. CDR3 DNA: TGTGCCAGCAGAGGACAGACAACTAATGAAAAACTGTTTTTT. It encodes CASRGQTTNEKLFF.

The rearrangement uses TRBV6-2 or TRBV6-3 and TRBJ2-3; tentatively, D is TRBD2 (5 bases). The CDR3 contains 15 residues. Between the trimmed V and J ends, which lost 2 bases and 6 bases, there was a span of 15 bases. Germline V gene sequence: CDR1 MNHEY, CDR2 SVGEGT. The CDR3 is CASSYELGSVDTQYF. For the CDR3, the DNA is TGTGCCAGCAGTTACGAACTAGGATCAGTCGATACGCAGTATTTT.

Notes on this clonotype: A much larger clone differs by one base, so this may be a read error. The CDR3, as DNA: TGTGCCAGCGGAGCAGGGGTAAAGGAGACCCAGTACTTC. Translating it yields CASGAGVKETQYF. The chain couples TRBV7-8 to TRBJ2-5; D is possibly TRBD1 (6 bases). V was clipped by 8 bases and J by 5 bases, with 15 bases between them. CDR3 size: 13 residues. Germline values: CDR1 SGHVS, CDR2 FQNEAQ.

This clonotype showed up just once. CDR3 sequence reads: CASSYSIGLVDTDTQYF. The CDR3 coding sequence is TGTGCCAGCAGTTACTCGATTGGTTTGGTGGACACAGATACGCAGTATTTT. This chain links TRBV6-2 or TRBV6-3 with TRBJ2-3, with D unclear. V lost 0 bases to trimming and J lost 2 bases, with 15 bases between them. The V gene's germline CDR1 is MNHEY and CDR2 SVGEGT. CDR3 size: 17 residues.

Many counts were recorded for this clonotype. The CDR3 DNA reads TGTGCCAGCAGCTTAAACAGACAAGAGACCCAGTACTTC. It yields the protein CASSLNRQETQYF. V gene TRBV7-2 combines with J gene TRBJ2-5; unclear D gene. The germline CDR1 and CDR2 sequences are SGHTA and FQGNSA. This CDR3 is built from 13 residues. The ends were cut back, 2 bases at V and 2 bases at J, with 6 bases in the middle.